This is a list of T cell receptor beta chains from one sample in a study of blood T cell repertoires in COVID-19. Sequencing used immunoSEQ multiplex PCR; TCRdb keeps in-frame clones, though not all of them. Seen here are under 80,000 clones, approximately 80% observed once, and the top ten hold approximately 6%. The sequencing input was peripheral blood. The receptors were sampled from a woman aged 55-75 years with acute or convalescent COVID-19. Both conserved end residues are part of each CDR3. The D gene is left open where the match is weak.

D gene,CDR3 length,J gene,V gene,CDR3 DNA,CDR3 protein
TRBD2,16,TRBJ2-2,TRBV5-4,TGTGCCAGCAGCTTGGGGTTAGCGGGGTATACCGGGGAGCTGTTTTTT,CASSLGLAGYTGELFF
NA,13,TRBJ1-5,TRBV2,TGTGCCAGCAGTGACCGTAGCAATCAGCCCCAGCATTTT,CASSDRSNQPQHF
TRBD1,16,TRBJ1-1,TRBV19,TGTGCCAGTAGTAGACAGGGGGCAGGGTTGAACACTGAAGCTTTCTTT,CASSRQGAGLNTEAFF
TRBD1,17,TRBJ1-6,TRBV24-1,TGTGCCACCAGTGATGGGACAGGGATAGGGACGGTTTCACCCCTCCACTTT,CATSDGTGIGTVSPLHF
NA,16,TRBJ1-3,TRBV7-9,TGTGCCAGCAGCTTAGGCGCAGGCCACTCTGGAAACACCATATATTTT,CASSLGAGHSGNTIYF
NA,19,TRBJ1-5,TRBV7-7,TGTGCCAGCAGCTCTGGACCGGGACACACAAAAAACGACAATCAGCCCCAGCATTTT,CASSSGPGHTKNDNQPQHF
NA,13,TRBJ2-7,TRBV11-2,TGTGCCAGCAGCTTGCAGGGGACCTACGAGCAGTACTTC,CASSLQGTYEQYF
NA,12,TRBJ1-1,TRBV6-5,TGTGCCAGCACTCCTAGTCTCGGAAAAGCTTTCTTT,CASTPSLGKAFF
NA,14,TRBJ1-2,TRBV30,TGTGCCTGGAGTGTATCAGCCAGGGACTATGGCTACACCTTC,CAWSVSARDYGYTF
TRBD2,13,TRBJ2-1,TRBV12-3/TRBV12-4,TGTGCCAGCAGTCCTGGACTAGCGGTTGAGCAGTTCTTC,CASSPGLAVEQFF